These 26 T cell receptor beta chains share one sample of origin, sequenced in a study of vaccination and CD4 T cells after COVID-19. These receptors have no identified antigens. The treatment was: approximately 9-day PBMC culture with coronavirus spike peptide pools or control peptides (ViraFEST assay). Researchers used the Oncomine TCR Beta short-read assay to sequence DNA from cultured CD4+ T cells. TCRdb re-called the PCR reads with MiXCR, one entry per CDR3 protein. This sample carries some 9,300 distinct CDR3 sequences, almost 60% of them seen once, and the ten largest clones take around 15%. Specimen: CD4+ T cells from blood, cultured in vitro. The origin of the receptors is a human donor who had recovered from COVID-19.

This CDR3 reads CASSRRLAGALAKNIQYF. As DNA, the CDR3 is TGTGCCAGCAGCCGCCGACTAGCGGGGGCCTTAGCCAAAAACATTCAGTACTTC. The chain has TRBV7-2 and TRBJ2-4, with 12 bases identical to TRBD2. The V gene's germline CDR1 is SGHTA and CDR2 FQGNSA. The CDR3 has 18 residues. V lost 5 bases, J lost 0 bases, and 8 bases stayed unmatched.

J is TRBJ2-7 and V is TRBV7-2, with TRBD1 matching over 9 bases. V dropped 5 bases and J dropped 3; count of bases not matched to a gene: 17. Germline values: CDR1 SGHTA, CDR2 FQGNSA. The CDR3 is made up of 18 amino acids. CDR3 sequence (DNA): TGTGCCAGCAGCCCCACCCGACAGGGGGAGCCGCCCCTCTACGAGCAGTACTTC. This sequence encodes CASSPTRQGEPPLYEQYF.

The chain combines TRBV15 with TRBJ1-5, with D uncertain. The V gene's germline CDR1 is LNHNV and CDR2 YYDKDF (reference sequence). CDR3 length equals 14 residues. Trimming shortened V by 8 bases and J by 2 bases, and 13 bases separated the two germline ends. The CDR3 sequence: CATGENSRNQPQHF. CDR3 bases: TGTGCCACCGGCGAAAACAGCCGCAATCAGCCCCAGCATTTT.

The V gene is TRBV12-5, the J gene TRBJ1-3; D ambiguous. The CDR3 extends over 10 amino acids. V gave up 6 bases and J gave up 6 bases, with 3 bases separating them. CDR1 LGHNT and CDR2 FRNRAP come from the germline V gene. The CDR3 DNA reads TGTGCTAGTGGGGTAAACACCATATATTTT. Translated, it gives CASGVNTIYF. Full variable domain (remainder filled in from reference TRBV12-5 and TRBJ1-3): DARVTQTPRHKVTEMGQEVTMRCQPILGHNTVFWYRQTMMQGLELLAYFRNRAPLDDSGMPKDRFSAEMPDATLATLKIQPSEPRDSAVYFCASGVNTIYFGEGSWLTVV.

V usage is TRBV7-6 and J usage is TRBJ1-4; D gene ambiguous. Germline values: CDR1 SGHVS, CDR2 FNYEAQ. V lost 1 base, J lost 0 bases, and 6 bases lay in between. The length of the CDR3 is 15 residues. CDR3 DNA sequence: TGTGCCAGCAGCTTAGTCAGTGCAACTAATGAAAAACTGTTTTTT. The encoded protein is CASSLVSATNEKLFF.

This clonotype was detected a few times. This rearrangement joins TRBV24-1 to TRBJ1-5; D possibly corresponds to TRBD1 (5 bases). The germline CDR1 and CDR2 sequences are KGHDR and SFDVKD. CDR3 length: 13 residues. V was trimmed by 7 bases and J by 8 bases, leaving 14 bases between them. The CDR3 sequence is CATSRPGRKPQHF. The CDR3 region has the DNA TGTGCCACCAGCCGTCCAGGGCGCAAGCCCCAGCATTTT.

The chain recombines TRBV2 with TRBJ1-5; tentative D call: TRBD1 (5 bases). The CDR3 covers 13 residues. Germline CDR1 reads SNHLY; CDR2 reads FYNNEI. V lost 3 bases and J lost 7, with 10 bases in between. The CDR3 coding sequence is TGTGCCAGCAGTGATAGGGGAAAGCAGCCCCAGCATTTT. It specifies CASSDRGKQPQHF.

The chain has TRBV4-3 and TRBJ1-2; D remains ambiguous. Between the trimmed V and J ends, which lost 3 bases and 2 bases, there was a span of 13 bases. Germline V gives CDR1 LGHNA, CDR2 YSLEER. This CDR3 is built from 15 residues. The CDR3 bases are TGCGCCAGCAGCCAGGCCGGACTGATCAACTATGGCTACACCTTC. Translated: CASSQAGLINYGYTF.

The V and J genes are TRBV7-8 and TRBJ1-1, with a weak D call TRBD1 (5 bases). The V end lost 5 bases, the J end lost 1 base, and 8 bases lay between the germline ends. The CDR3 consists of 13 residues. From germline, CDR1 is SGHVS and CDR2 FQNEAQ. The CDR3 here is CASSPGTNTEAFF. The CDR3 bases are TGTGCCAGCAGCCCCGGGACGAACACTGAAGCTTTCTTT.

V is TRBV6-5 and J is TRBJ1-6; TRBD1 matches 8 bases. The CDR3 is 14 amino acids. After removal of 4 bases from V and 13 bases from J, the junction contained 9 bases not matched to a gene. Germline CDR1 and CDR2: MNHEY and SVGAGI. In DNA, the CDR3 is TGTGCCAGCAGTTCCGTCGACAGGGGAACTCCCCTCCACTTT. This sequence encodes CASSSVDRGTPLHF.

This clonotype was counted only a few times. This chain connects TRBV7-8 to TRBJ1-2; D unresolved. The CDR3 spans 12 residues. V dropped 5 bases and J dropped 4 bases, with 8 bases sitting between them. Germline V CDR1 and CDR2: SGHVS, FQNEAQ. The CDR3 bases are TGTGCCAGCAGCCAGCAGGTCTATGGCTACACCTTC. Translated: CASSQQVYGYTF.

V is TRBV6-4 and J is TRBJ1-6; weak D call: TRBD1 (5 bases). The CDR3 length is 15 residues. V lost 7 bases, J lost 9 bases, and 19 bases lay in between. Per germline, CDR1 MRHNA and CDR2 SNTAGT. CDR3 region: CASINSGSGTSPLHF. The CDR3 coding sequence is TGTGCCAGCATTAATTCAGGGTCAGGGACTTCACCCCTCCACTTT.

The J gene is TRBJ2-5, the V gene TRBV20-1; 7 bases are a match to TRBD2. The junction had 17 bases not matched to a gene; V was cut back by 3 bases and J by 4 bases. In germline, CDR1 is DFQATT, CDR2 SNEGSKA (reference sequence). The CDR3 covers 17 residues. The CDR3 nucleotides are TGCAGTGCTAGTGTTCCGCGGGGGTCAGTGAGAGGAGAGACCCAGTACTTC. Translated: CSASVPRGSVRGETQYF.

This clonotype occurred once. This rearrangement joins TRBV11-3 to TRBJ1-1; D gene unclear. Trimming pared 0 bases from V and 3 bases from J, leaving 5 bases between. Germline V gives CDR1 SGHNT, CDR2 YENEEA. CDR3 size: 13 residues. CDR3 in DNA: TGTGCCAGCAGCTTAGAGGCGTACACTGAAGCTTTCTTT. Encoded protein: CASSLEAYTEAFF. Using reference TRBV11-3 and TRBJ1-1 for the parts outside the CDR3, the full variable domain is EAGVVQSPRYKIIEKKQPVAFWCNPISGHNTLYWYLQNLGQGPELLIRYENEEAVDDSQLPKDRFSAERLKGVDSTLKIQPAELGDSAVYLCASSLEAYTEAFFGQGTRLTVV.

The J gene is TRBJ1-6, the V gene TRBV29-1, with TRBD1 identical over 7 bases. Germline loops: CDR1 SQVTM, CDR2 ANQGSEA. Losses at the gene ends were 5 bases for V and 5 bases for J; bases not matched to a gene: 3. The CDR3 totals 13 residues. This CDR3 is CSVRQGHNSPLHF. The CDR3, as DNA: TGCAGCGTTCGACAGGGTCATAATTCACCCCTCCACTTT.

The V gene is TRBV6-5, the J gene TRBJ2-7; no clear D. Germline-derived CDR1 and CDR2 are MNHEY and SVGAGI. This CDR3 has 13 amino acids. V shed 4 bases and J shed 6 bases, with 13 bases lying between them. CDR3 amino acids: CASSSPSGAEQYF. The DNA of the CDR3 is TGTGCCAGCAGTTCCCCTTCAGGAGCCGAGCAGTACTTC.

The rearrangement uses TRBV7-9 and TRBJ1-1, with D perhaps TRBD1 (5 bases). V dropped 3 bases and J dropped 1 base, with 12 bases sitting between them. CDR3 length: 15 amino acids. Germline V gene lookup returns CDR1 SEHNR and CDR2 FQNEAQ (reference sequence). The CDR3 is CASSFGSGGNTEAFF. The DNA for the CDR3 is TGTGCCAGCAGCTTCGGTAGTGGGGGGAACACTGAAGCTTTCTTT. Looking up the rest from reference TRBV7-9 and TRBJ1-1 gives the full variable domain: DTGVSQNPRHKITKRGQNVTFRCDPISEHNRLYWYRQTLGQGPEFLTYFQNEAQLEKSRLLSDRFSAERPKGSFSTLEIQRTEQGDSAMYLCASSFGSGGNTEAFFGQGTRLTVV.

The gene calls are TRBV6-1 and TRBJ1-4; the match to TRBD1 covers 11 bases. The J segment lost 4 bases and the V segment lost 5 bases, leaving 6 bases of the junction unmatched. This CDR3 is 16 amino acids long. Germline CDR1 MNHNS, CDR2 SASEGT. The CDR3 nucleotides are TGTGCCAGCAGTACCAGGACAGGGGGCAGTAATGAAAAACTGTTTTTT. Encoded protein: CASSTRTGGSNEKLFF.

The chain has TRBV5-1 and TRBJ1-4, with D perhaps matching TRBD1 (5 bases). V dropped 2 bases and J dropped 5 bases, with 10 bases sitting between them. Germline V gene lookup returns CDR1 SGHRS and CDR2 YFSETQ. The CDR3 runs 14 residues. The CDR3: CASSFGHSNEKLFF. CDR3 nucleotide sequence: TGCGCCAGCAGCTTCGGACATTCCAATGAAAAACTGTTTTTT.

The rearrangement links TRBV2 to TRBJ2-3; 7 positions agree with TRBD2. Germline trimming cut 6 bases from V and 1 base from J; bases unmatched to any gene: 4. From germline, CDR1 is SNHLY and CDR2 FYNNEI. The CDR3 runs 14 residues. This chain's CDR3 is CASRLARGTDTQYF. The CDR3, as DNA: TGTGCCAGCAGACTAGCGCGCGGCACAGATACGCAGTATTTT.

This clonotype has only a few counts. J is TRBJ2-7 and V is TRBV7-2; either TRBD1 or TRBD2 may supply D (6 bases each). CDR3 length: 14 amino acids. Trimming removed 2 bases from V and 6 bases from J, with 14 bases in between. Looked up from germline, CDR1 is SGHTA and CDR2 is FQGNSA. The CDR3 nucleotides read TGTGCCAGCAGCTTACATGGGGGGCCGGTCGAGCAGTACTTC. Translating gives CASSLHGGPVEQYF. The entire variable domain, with the rest obtained from reference TRBV7-2 and TRBJ2-7, is as follows: GAGVSQSPSNKVTEKGKDVELRCDPISGHTALYWYRQSLGQGLEFLIYFQGNSAPDKSGLPSDRFSAERTGGSVSTLTIQRTQQEDSAVYLCASSLHGGPVEQYFGPGTRLTVT.

This clonotype appeared a few times. CDR3 residues: CASSLDRRAQYF. In DNA form, the CDR3 reads TGTGCCAGCAGTTTGGACCGCAGGGCGCAGTATTTT. This rearrangement joins TRBV12-3 or TRBV12-4 to TRBJ2-3; TRBD1 is a possible D gene (5 bases). Trimming took 3 bases from V and 10 from J, leaving 11 bases between them. The CDR3 loop spans 12 amino acids.

This chain uses TRBV20-1 with TRBJ2-5; 10 nucleotides align to TRBD1. The CDR3 consists of 14 residues. V shed 2 bases, J shed 2 bases, and the junction held 2 bases outside the gene matches. The germline V gene has CDR1 DFQATT and CDR2 SNEGSKA (reference sequence). Here the CDR3 DNA reads TGCAGTGCTAGAAGGACAGGGGGACAAGAGACCCAGTACTTC. It translates to CSARRTGGQETQYF.

A few counts support this clonotype. In nucleotides, the CDR3 is TGTGCCACCAGTGAATCAGACAGGGCGAGGGGCTACACCTTC. Protein product: CATSESDRARGYTF. The chain is built from TRBV24-1 and TRBJ1-2; 7 positions match TRBD1. The CDR3 runs 14 residues. CDR1 is KGHDR and CDR2 is SFDVKD in the germline V gene. After removal of 4 bases from V and 8 bases from J, the junction contained 9 bases not matched to a gene.

This rearrangement joins TRBV19 to TRBJ1-2, with D hard to call. Germline CDR1 reads LNHDA; CDR2 reads SQIVND (reference sequence). The V and J ends lost 6 bases and 4 bases respectively, with 12 bases between them. The CDR3 runs 13 residues. DNA of the CDR3: TGTGCCAGTAGGAACGGTGGAACCTATGGCTACACCTTC. Amino acids: CASRNGGTYGYTF.

V usage is TRBV20-1 and J usage is TRBJ2-3; 8 bases fit TRBD2. V gave up 2 bases and J gave up 3 bases; unmatched junction bases: 4. The CDR3 loop spans 14 amino acids. Germline CDR1 reads DFQATT; CDR2 reads SNEGSKA (reference sequence). CDR3 loop: CSARYRGGTDTQYF. DNA for the CDR3: TGCAGTGCTAGATATCGGGGGGGTACAGATACGCAGTATTTT.